This T cell receptor (beta chain) was profiled in a study of early T cells in non-severe SARS-CoV-2 infection. Across the whole study: The authors sequenced bulk RNA from unsorted whole blood, leaving chains unpaired.

This clonotype appeared a few times. Its antigen is unidentified. Study conclusions and caveats: Private and CD4 specificities were missed by VDJdb matching, skewed to anti-spike CD8.

Attached unique molecular identifiers marked individual cDNA molecules. A single record per CDR3 protein comes from TCRdb applying MiXCR to the 5' RACE reads. The table includes tens of thousands of distinct CDR3 sequences, over 5% detected once. This clonotype was obtained from an adult who was a healthcare worker with PCR-confirmed SARS-CoV-2 infection or an uninfected control (not recorded which). Sequencing was carried out using whole blood.

The chain's CDR3 is CSASRRANEQFF. DNA of the CDR3: TGCAGTGCTAGTAGGAGGGCCAATGAGCAGTTCTTC. The gene calls are TRBV20-1 and TRBJ2-1, with D possibly matching TRBD2 (6 bases). V gave up 3 bases and J gave up 6 bases, with 9 bases separating them. CDR3 length: 12 amino acids. Germline V gene lookup returns CDR1 DFQATT and CDR2 SNEGSKA (reference sequence).